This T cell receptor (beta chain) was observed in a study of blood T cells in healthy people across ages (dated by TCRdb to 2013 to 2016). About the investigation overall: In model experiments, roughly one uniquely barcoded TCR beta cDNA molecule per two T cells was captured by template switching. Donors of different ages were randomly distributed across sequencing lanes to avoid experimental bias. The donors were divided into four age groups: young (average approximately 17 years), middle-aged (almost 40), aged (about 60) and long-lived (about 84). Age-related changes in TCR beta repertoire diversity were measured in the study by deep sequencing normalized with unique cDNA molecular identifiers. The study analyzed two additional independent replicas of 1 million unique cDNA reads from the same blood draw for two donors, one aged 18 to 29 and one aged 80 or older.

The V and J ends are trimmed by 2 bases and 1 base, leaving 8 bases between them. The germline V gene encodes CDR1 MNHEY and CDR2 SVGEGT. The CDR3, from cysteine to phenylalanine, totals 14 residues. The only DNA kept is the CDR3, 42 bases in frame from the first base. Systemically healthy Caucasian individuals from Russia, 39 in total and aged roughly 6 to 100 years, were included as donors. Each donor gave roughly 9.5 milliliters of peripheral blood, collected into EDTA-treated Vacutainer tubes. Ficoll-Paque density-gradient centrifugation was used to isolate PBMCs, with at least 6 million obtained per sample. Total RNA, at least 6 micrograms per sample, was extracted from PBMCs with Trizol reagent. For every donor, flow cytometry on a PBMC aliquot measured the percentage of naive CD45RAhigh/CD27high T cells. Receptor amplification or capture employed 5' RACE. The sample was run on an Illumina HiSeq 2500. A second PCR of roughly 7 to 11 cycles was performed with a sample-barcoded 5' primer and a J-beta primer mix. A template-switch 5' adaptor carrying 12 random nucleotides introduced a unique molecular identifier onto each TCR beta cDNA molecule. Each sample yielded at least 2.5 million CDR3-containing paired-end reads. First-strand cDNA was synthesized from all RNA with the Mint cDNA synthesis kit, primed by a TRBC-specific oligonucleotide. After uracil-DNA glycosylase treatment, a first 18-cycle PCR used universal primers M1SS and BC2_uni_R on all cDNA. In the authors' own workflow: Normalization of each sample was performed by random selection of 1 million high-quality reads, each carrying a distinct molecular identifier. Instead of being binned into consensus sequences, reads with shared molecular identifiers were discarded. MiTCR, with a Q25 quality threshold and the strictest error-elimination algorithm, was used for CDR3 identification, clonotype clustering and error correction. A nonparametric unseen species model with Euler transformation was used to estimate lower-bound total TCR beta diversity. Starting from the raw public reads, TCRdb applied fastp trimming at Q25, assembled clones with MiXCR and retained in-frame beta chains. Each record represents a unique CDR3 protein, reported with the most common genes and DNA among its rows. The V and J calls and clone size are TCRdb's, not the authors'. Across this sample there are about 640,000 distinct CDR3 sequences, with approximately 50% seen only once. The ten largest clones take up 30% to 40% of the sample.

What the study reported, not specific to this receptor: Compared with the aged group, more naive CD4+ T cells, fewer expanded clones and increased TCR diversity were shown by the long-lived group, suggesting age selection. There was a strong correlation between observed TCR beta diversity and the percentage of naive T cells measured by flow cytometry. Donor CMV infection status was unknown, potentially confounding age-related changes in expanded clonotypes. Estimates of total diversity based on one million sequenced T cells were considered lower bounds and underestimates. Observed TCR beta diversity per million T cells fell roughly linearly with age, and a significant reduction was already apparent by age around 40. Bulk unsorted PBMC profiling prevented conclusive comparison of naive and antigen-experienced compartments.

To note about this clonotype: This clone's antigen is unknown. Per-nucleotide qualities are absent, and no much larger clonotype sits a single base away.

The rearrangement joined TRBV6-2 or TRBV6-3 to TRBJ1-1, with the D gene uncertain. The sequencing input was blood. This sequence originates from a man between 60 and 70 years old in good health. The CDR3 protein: CASSYEAENTEAFF. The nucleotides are TGTGCCAGCAGTTACGAGGCCGAGAACACTGAAGCTTTCTTT.